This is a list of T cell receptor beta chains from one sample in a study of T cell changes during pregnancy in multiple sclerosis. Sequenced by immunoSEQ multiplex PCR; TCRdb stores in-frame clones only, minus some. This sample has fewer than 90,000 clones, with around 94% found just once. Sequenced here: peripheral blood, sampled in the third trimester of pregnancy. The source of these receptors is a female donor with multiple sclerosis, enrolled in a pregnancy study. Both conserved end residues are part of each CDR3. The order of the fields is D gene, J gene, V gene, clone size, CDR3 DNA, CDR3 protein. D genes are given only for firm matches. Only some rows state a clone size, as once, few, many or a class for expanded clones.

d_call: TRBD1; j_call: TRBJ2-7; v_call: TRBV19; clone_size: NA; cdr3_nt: TGTGCCAGTAGTAAGTCAGGGGGACCCCCCTACGAGCAGTACTTC; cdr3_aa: CASSKSGGPPYEQYF
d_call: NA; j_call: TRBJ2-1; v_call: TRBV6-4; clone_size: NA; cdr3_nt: TGTGCCAGCAGTGAAAGCGCTCACAATGAGCAGTTCTTC; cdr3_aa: CASSESAHNEQFF
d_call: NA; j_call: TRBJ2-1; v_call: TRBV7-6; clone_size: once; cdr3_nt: TGTGCCAGCAGCCCCCCAGGGGTTTGGGATGAGCAGTTCTTC; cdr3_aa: CASSPPGVWDEQFF
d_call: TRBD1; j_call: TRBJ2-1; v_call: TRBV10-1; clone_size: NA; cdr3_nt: TGCGCCAGCAGTCACCATGGGACAGGGAGGTTCTTC; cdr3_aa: CASSHHGTGRFF
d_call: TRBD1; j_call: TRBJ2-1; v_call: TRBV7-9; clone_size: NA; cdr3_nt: TGTGCCAGCAGCTTAGCGGACAGGGGTAGTGAGCAGTTCTTC; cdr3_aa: CASSLADRGSEQFF
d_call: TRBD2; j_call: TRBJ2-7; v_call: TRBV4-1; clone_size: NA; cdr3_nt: TGCGCCAGCAGCCAAGAAGCACTAGCGGGAGACGAGCAGTACTTC; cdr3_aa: CASSQEALAGDEQYF
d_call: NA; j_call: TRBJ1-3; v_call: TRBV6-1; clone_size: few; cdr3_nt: TGTGCCAGCAGGGCACAGGGCCCCTCTGGAAACACCATATATTTT; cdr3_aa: CASRAQGPSGNTIYF
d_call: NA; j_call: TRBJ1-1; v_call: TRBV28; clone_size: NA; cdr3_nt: TGTGCCAGCAGTACCACCCGCAGATTGAACACTGAAGCTTTCTTT; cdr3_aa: CASSTTRRLNTEAFF
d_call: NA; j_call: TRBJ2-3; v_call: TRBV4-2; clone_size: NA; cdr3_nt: TGTGCCAGCAGCAGAGGGGGATCGATAGGCACAGATACGCAGTATTTT; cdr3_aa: CASSRGGSIGTDTQYF
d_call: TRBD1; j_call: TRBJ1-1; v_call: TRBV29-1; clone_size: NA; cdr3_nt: TGCAGCACTCGGACAGGACGGAACACTGAAGCTTTCTTT; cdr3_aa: CSTRTGRNTEAFF
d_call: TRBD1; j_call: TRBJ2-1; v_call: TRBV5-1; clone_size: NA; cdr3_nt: TGCGCCAGCAGCCGGGCCCGACAGGGTCGATACAATGAGCAGTTCTTC; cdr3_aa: CASSRARQGRYNEQFF
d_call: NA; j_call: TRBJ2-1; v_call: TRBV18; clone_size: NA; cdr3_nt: TGTGCCAGCTCACCAGAGGGTGGGAGGTTGAGTGAGCAGTTCTTC; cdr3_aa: CASSPEGGRLSEQFF
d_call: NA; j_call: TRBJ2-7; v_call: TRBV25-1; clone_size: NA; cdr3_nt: TGTGCCAGCAGTGAACTAACCTACGAGCAGTACTTC; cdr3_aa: CASSELTYEQYF
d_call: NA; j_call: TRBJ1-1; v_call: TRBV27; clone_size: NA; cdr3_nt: TGTGCCAGCAGTTTTAACTTTCACACTGAAGCTTTCTTT; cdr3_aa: CASSFNFHTEAFF
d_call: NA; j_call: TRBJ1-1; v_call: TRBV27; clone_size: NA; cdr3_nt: TGTGCCAGCAGTTTATCGACGGGGGGCATCACTGAAGCTTTCTTT; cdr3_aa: CASSLSTGGITEAFF
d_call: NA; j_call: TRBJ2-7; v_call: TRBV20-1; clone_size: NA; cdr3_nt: TGCAGTGCTCCCAGGGGCTACGAGCAGTACTTC; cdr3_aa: CSAPRGYEQYF
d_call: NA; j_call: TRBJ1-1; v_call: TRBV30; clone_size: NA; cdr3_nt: TGTGCCTGGAGTGTAATCGGCGGCACTGAAGCTTTCTTT; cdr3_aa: CAWSVIGGTEAFF
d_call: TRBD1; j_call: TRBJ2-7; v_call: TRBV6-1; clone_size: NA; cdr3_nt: TGTGCCTCCTCAATCCGGACAGGGGTCCACGAGCAGTACTTC; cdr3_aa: CASSIRTGVHEQYF
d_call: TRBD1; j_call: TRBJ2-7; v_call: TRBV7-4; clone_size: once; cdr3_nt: TGTGCCAGCAGCTTAGTTCAAAGGACAGGGGTTTCCTACGAGCAGTACTTC; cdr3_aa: CASSLVQRTGVSYEQYF
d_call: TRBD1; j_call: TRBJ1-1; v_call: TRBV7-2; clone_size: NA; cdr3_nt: TGTGCCAGCAGCCTGGGACAGGTTGAAGCTTTCTTT; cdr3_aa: CASSLGQVEAFF
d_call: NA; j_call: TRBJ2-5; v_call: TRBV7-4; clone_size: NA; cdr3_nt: TGTGCCAGCAGCTTCCCCCAGCAAGAGACCCAGTACTTC; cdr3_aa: CASSFPQQETQYF
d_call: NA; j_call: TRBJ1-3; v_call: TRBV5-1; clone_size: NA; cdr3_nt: TGCGCCAGCAGCTTGGGTTCCAACTCTGGAAACACCATATATTTT; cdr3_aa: CASSLGSNSGNTIYF
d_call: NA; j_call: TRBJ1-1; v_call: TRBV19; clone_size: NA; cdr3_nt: TGTGCCGCGGGAGGCTTGAACACTGAAGCTTTCTTT; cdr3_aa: CAAGGLNTEAFF
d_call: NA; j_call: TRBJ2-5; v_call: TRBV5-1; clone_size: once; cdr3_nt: TGCGCCAGCAGCCCCGGGACTCCTGAAGAGACCCAGTACTTC; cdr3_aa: CASSPGTPEETQYF
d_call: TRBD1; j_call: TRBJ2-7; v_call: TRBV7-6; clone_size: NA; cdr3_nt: TGTGCCAGCAGCGGAGCCGGACAGGGAACCTACGAGCAGTACTTC; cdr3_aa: CASSGAGQGTYEQYF
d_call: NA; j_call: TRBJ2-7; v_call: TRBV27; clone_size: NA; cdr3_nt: TGTGCCAGCAGCCGCTTACCGGGAGCGAGCTCCTACGAGCAGTACTTC; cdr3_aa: CASSRLPGASSYEQYF
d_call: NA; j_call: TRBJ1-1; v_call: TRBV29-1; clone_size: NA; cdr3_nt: TGCAGCGTTGGCCGGGGGGCCCTGGGCACTGAAGCTTTCTTT; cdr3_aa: CSVGRGALGTEAFF
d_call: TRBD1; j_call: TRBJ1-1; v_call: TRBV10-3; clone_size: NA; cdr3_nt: TGTGCCATCAGTGAAACAGGGGGCGCGGGGACTGAAGCTTTCTTT; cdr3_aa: CAISETGGAGTEAFF
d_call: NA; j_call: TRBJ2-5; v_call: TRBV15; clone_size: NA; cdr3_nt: TGTGCCACCAGCAGAGATAGCGAGACCCAGTACTTC; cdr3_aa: CATSRDSETQYF
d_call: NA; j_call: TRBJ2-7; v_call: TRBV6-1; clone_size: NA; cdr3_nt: TGTGCCAGCAGTGGGGACAATCAAGCCTACGAGCAGTACTTC; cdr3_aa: CASSGDNQAYEQYF
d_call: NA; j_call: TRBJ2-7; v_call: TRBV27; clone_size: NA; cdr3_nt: TGTGCCAGCAGTTTTGGTAGGAGCGACGAGCAGTACTTC; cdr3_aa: CASSFGRSDEQYF
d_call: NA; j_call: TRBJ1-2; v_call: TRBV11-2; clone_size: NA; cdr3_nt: TGTGCCAGCAGCTTAGTAGGAGGGTTGAGATATGGCTACACCTTC; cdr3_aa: CASSLVGGLRYGYTF
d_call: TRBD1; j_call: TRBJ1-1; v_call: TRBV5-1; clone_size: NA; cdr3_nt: TGCGCCAGCAGCTCGGTCTCCGGGACAGGGAACACTGAAGCTTTCTTT; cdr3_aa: CASSSVSGTGNTEAFF
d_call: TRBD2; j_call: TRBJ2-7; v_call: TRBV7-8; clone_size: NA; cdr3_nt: TGTGCCAGCAGCCCAAATCCCCTAGCGGGCTGTTTCTTC; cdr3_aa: CASSPNPLAGCFF
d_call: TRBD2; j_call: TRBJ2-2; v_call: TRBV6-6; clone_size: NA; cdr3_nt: TGTGCCAGCAGGCCGACTAGCGGGAGGGCCTCCGGGGAGCTGTTTTTT; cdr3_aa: CASRPTSGRASGELFF
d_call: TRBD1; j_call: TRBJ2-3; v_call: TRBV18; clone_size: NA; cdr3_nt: TGTGCCAGCTCACCACCTGACAGGGGGCCCGATACGCAGTATTTT; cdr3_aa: CASSPPDRGPDTQYF
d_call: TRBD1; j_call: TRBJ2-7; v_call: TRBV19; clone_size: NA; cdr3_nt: TGTGCCAGTAGTATCCGGACAGGAAACTACGAGCAGTACTTC; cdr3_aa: CASSIRTGNYEQYF
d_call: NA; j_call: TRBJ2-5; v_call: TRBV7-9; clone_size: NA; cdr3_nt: TGTGCCAGCAGCTACCGGGGACTTCTCCGACAAGAGACCCAGTACTTC; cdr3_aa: CASSYRGLLRQETQYF
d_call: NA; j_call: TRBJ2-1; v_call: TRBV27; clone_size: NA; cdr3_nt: TGTGCCAGCCGAGAGTACAATGAGCAGTTCTTC; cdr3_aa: CASREYNEQFF
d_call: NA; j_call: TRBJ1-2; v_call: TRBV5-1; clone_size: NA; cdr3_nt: TGCGCCAGCAGCTCGGACCCGGGACAAATTAACTATGGCTACACCTTC; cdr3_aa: CASSSDPGQINYGYTF
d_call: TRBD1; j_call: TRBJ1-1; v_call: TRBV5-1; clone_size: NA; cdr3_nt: TGCGCCAGCAGCCCTGGACAGGGGGCGAACACTGAAGCTTTCTTT; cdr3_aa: CASSPGQGANTEAFF
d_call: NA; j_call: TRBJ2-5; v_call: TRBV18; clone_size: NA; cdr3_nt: TGTGCCAGCTCGGCTAGCGCACAAGAGACCCAGTACTTC; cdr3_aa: CASSASAQETQYF
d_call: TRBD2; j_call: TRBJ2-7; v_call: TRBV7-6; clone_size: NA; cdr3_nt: TGTGCCAGCAGCTTGGGGGCTAGCGGGGGGGAAAACGAGCAGTACTTC; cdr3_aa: CASSLGASGGENEQYF
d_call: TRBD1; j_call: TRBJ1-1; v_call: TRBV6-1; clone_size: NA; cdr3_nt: TGTGCCAGCAGTGTGGGACAGGGAATGAACACTGAAGCTTTCTTT; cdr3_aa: CASSVGQGMNTEAFF
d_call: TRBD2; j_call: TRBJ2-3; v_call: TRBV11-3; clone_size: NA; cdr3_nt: TGTGCCAGCAGCCGCCTCAGCGGGATACGGGTTAGCACAGATACGCAGTATTTT; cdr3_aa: CASSRLSGIRVSTDTQYF
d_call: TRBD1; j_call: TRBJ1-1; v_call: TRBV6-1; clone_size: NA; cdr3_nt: TGTGCCAGCAGTGCAGGGGGCACTGAAGCTTTCTTT; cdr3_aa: CASSAGGTEAFF
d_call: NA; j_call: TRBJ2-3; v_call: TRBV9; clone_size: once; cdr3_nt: TGTGCCAGCAGCGTGGGTACACGGGCAGGGTCAGATACGCAGTATTTT; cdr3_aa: CASSVGTRAGSDTQYF
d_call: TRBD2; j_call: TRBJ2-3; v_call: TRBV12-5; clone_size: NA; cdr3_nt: TGTGCTAGTGGACCGGGACTAGCGGGAAGAAAGGCCACAGATACGCAGTATTTT; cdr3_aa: CASGPGLAGRKATDTQYF
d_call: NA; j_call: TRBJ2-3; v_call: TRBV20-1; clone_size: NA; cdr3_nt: TGCAGTGCTAGGTTTAATACGCAGTATTTT; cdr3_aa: CSARFNTQYF
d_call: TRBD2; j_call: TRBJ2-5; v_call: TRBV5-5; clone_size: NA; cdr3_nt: TGTGCCAGCAGCAGAGCGGGAGGCCCTATGGAGACCCAGTACTTC; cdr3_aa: CASSRAGGPMETQYF
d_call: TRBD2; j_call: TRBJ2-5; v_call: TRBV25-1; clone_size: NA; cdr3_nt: TGTGCCAGCAGTGAAACTAGCGGGAGGGAGACCCAGTACTTC; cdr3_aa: CASSETSGRETQYF
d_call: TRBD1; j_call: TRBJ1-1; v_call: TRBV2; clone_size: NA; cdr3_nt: TGTGCCAAGACCGAACCAGGGGGCTGGACTGAAGCTTTCTTT; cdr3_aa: CAKTEPGGWTEAFF
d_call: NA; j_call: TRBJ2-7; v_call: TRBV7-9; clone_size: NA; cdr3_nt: TGTGCCAGCAGCTTAGGCTACCGGGACTACGAGCAGTACTTC; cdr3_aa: CASSLGYRDYEQYF
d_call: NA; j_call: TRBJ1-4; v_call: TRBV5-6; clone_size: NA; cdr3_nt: TGTGCCAGCAGCCTGGTAGGGGGAACTAATGAAAAACTGTTTTTT; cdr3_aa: CASSLVGGTNEKLFF
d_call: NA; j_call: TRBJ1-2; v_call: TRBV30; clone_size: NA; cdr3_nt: TGTGCCTGGAGTGTTAGAGCGAGTAGCTATGGCTACACCTTC; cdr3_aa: CAWSVRASSYGYTF
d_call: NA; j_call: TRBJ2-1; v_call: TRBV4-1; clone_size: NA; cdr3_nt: TGCGCCAGCAGCCAAGATCCTAGCTCCTACAATGAGCAGTTCTTC; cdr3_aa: CASSQDPSSYNEQFF
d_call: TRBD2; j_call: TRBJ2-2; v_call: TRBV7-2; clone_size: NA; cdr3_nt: TGTGCCAGCAGCAGGGGACTAGCGGGAGTTAGCGGGGAGCTGTTTTTT; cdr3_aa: CASSRGLAGVSGELFF